This T cell receptor (beta chain) was profiled in a study of metastatic and nonmetastatic thyroid tumors. Trimming shortened V by 1 base and J by 4 bases, and 17 bases separated the two germline ends. The germline V gene has CDR1 DFQATT and CDR2 SNEGSKA (reference sequence). CDR3 length equals 16 residues. All patients reached thyroid surgery having received no treatment beforehand. TCRdb reassembled clones from the PCR reads with MiXCR. This table holds almost 70,000 clones, 12% to 15% found once. This clone showed up many times. This receptor was identified in a male donor with papillary thyroid cancer or a benign thyroid nodule (not recorded which). Some clones in this sample may be carry-over from other donors' samples. Sequenced input: blood. The rearrangement uses TRBV20-1 and TRBJ1-3; TRBD1 is a possible D gene (5 bases). The DNA of the CDR3 is TGCAGTGCTAGAGCTCTGGGGGAGGTAACGGGAAACACCATATATTTT. Its protein product is CSARALGEVTGNTIYF.